The next 2 T cell receptor beta chains were all read from a single sample in a study of shared clonotypes between healthy human individuals. TCRdb keeps only in-frame clones here, not all; method: immunoSEQ multiplex PCR. The table includes approximately 1,500,000 clones, 98% detected once. Sequenced sample: naive CD4+ T cells sorted from blood. Subset denoted: CD45RA+ positively selected. Source of these receptors: a young man in good health.

The V and J genes are TRBV28 and TRBJ2-7; D gene uncertain. Between the trimmed V and J ends, which lost 6 bases and 3 bases, there was a span of 24 bases. Looked up from germline, CDR1 is MDHEN and CDR2 is SYDVKM. The CDR3 consists of 17 residues. CDR3 coding DNA: TGTGCCAGCAGGGCCCCGGATAGTTCGAACTCTGGCTACGAGCAGTACTTC. Protein: CASRAPDSSNSGYEQYF.

The chain employs TRBV27 and TRBJ2-7; D not resolved. Germline CDR1 and CDR2: MNHEY and SMNVEV (reference sequence). This CDR3 comprises 14 residues. V was shortened by 5 bases and J by 2 bases, with 13 bases between the two germline ends. CDR3 region: CASSPTIQTYEQYF. CDR3 in DNA: TGTGCCAGCAGTCCGACGATTCAAACCTACGAGCAGTACTTC.